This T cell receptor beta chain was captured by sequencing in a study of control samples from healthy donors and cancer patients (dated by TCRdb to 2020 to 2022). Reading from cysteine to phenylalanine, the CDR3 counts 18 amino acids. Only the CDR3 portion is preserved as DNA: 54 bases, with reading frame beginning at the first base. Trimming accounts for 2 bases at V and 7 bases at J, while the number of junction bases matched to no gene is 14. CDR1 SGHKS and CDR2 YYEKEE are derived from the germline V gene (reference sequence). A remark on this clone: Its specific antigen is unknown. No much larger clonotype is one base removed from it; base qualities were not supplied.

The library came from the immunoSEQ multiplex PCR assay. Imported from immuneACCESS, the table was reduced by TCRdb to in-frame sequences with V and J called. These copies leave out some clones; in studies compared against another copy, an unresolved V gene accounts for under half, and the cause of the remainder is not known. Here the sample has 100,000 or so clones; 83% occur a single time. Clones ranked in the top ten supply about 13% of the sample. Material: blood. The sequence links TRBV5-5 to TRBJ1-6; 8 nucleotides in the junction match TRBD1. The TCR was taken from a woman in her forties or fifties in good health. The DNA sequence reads TGTGCCAGCAGCTTTTTACGTGCGGACAGGGTAGTCAATTCACCCCTCCACTTT. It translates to CASSFLRADRVVNSPLHF.